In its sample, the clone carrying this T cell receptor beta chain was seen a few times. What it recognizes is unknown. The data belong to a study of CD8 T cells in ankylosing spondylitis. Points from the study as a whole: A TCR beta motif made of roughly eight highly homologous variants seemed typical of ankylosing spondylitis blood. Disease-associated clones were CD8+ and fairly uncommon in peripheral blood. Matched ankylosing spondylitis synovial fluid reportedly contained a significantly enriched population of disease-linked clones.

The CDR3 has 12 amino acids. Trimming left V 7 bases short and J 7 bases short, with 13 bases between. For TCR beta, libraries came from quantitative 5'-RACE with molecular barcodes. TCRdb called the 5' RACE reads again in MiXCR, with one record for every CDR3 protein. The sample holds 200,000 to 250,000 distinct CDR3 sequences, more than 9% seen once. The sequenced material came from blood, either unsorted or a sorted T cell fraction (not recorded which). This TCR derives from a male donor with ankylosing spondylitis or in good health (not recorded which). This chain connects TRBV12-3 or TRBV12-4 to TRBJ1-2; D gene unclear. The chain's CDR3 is CASTLSGVGYTF. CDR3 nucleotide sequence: TGTGCCAGCACCCTAAGCGGGGTTGGCTACACCTTC.